These 16 T cell receptor beta chains share one sample of origin, sequenced in a study of CD8+ T cells in alopecia areata. Extraction and reverse transcription of RNA yielded cDNA as the sequencing template. Only in-frame clones appear in the TCRdb table, and some are missing; sequencing was by immunoSEQ multiplex PCR. The profile covers approximately 61,000 clones, with about 96% appearing a single time and 20% to 30% taken by the ten largest. The sample here was CD8+ T cells sorted from blood, taken at week 0. These receptor sequences come from a human donor with alopecia areata.

V and J are TRBV20-1 and TRBJ2-5, with 10 bases fitting TRBD2. The end of the DNA aligns better with TRBJ2-7, so the J call may be wrong. The CDR3 consists of 11 residues. Germline V gene data show CDR1 as DFQATT and CDR2 as SNEGSKA (reference sequence). The CDR3 is CSARLAGEQYF. The CDR3 DNA is TGCAGTGCCCGACTAGCGGGCGAGCAGTACTTC.

V usage is TRBV2 and J usage is TRBJ2-7; weak D call: TRBD1 (6 bases). The CDR3 runs to 15 residues. Trimming took off 5 bases at V and 3 bases at J, with 17 bases between the two ends. In germline, CDR1 is SNHLY, CDR2 FYNNEI. This CDR3 is CASSSPRTAYYEQYF. Here the CDR3 DNA reads TGTGCCAGCAGTTCGCCCCGGACAGCCTACTACGAGCAGTACTTC.

The CDR3 nucleotides are TGCGCCAGCAGCTTGGTTCCCCCCGCTAGCGGGGGGTACAATGAGCAGTTCTTC. Protein product: CASSLVPPASGGYNEQFF. The chain employs TRBV5-1 and TRBJ2-1; TRBD2 matches at 11 bases. V trimming: 0 bases; J trimming: 4 bases; junction bases outside the gene matches: 9. The CDR3 is made up of 18 amino acids. Germline-derived CDR1 and CDR2 are SGHRS and YFSETQ. The entire variable domain, with the rest obtained from reference TRBV5-1 and TRBJ2-1, is as follows: KAGVTQTPRYLIKTRGQQVTLSCSPISGHRSVSWYQQTPGQGLQFLFEYFSETQRNKGNFPGRFSGRQFSNSRSEMNVSTLELGDSALYLCASSLVPPASGGYNEQFFGPGTRLTVL.

The chain combines TRBV10-3 with TRBJ1-1; a possible D gene is TRBD1 (5 bases). The CDR3 runs 14 residues. The germline CDR1 and CDR2 sequences are ENHRY and SYGVKD. With 2 bases removed from V and 3 bases from J, the gap between germline ends came to 10 bases. As DNA, the CDR3 is TGTGCCATCAGTGAGGGGGGAAAGGACACTGAAGCTTTCTTT. Amino acid sequence: CAISEGGKDTEAFF.

The V and J genes are TRBV7-2 and TRBJ2-5, with D perhaps TRBD1 (6 bases). CDR1 is SGHTA and CDR2 is FQGNSA in the germline V gene. The CDR3 extends over 15 amino acids. V was trimmed by 5 bases and J by 5 bases, leaving 18 bases between them. The CDR3 region is CASSTSGDGRETQYF. The CDR3 DNA reads TGTGCCAGCAGCACTTCAGGGGACGGAAGGGAGACCCAGTACTTC.

The V call is TRBV30, the J call TRBJ2-7; 15 bases are a match to TRBD2. CDR1 and CDR2 (germline): GTSNPN, SVGIG (reference sequence). The V gene end was trimmed by 3 bases and the J gene end by 0 bases; junction bases not matched to a gene: 6. The CDR3 covers 17 residues. This CDR3 is CAWSGGTSGRSSYEQYF. CDR3 DNA: TGTGCCTGGAGCGGAGGGACTAGCGGGAGGAGCTCCTACGAGCAGTACTTC.

The rearrangement joins TRBV7-2 to TRBJ2-2; 8 bases are a match to TRBD2. Germline CDR1 and CDR2: SGHTA and FQGNSA. The CDR3 covers 15 residues. With 3 bases clipped from V and 3 bases from J, the junction kept 3 bases outside the gene matches. The CDR3: CASSLSGGYTGELFF. CDR3 coding DNA: TGTGCCAGCAGCTTGAGCGGGGGCTACACCGGGGAGCTGTTTTTT.

The chain couples TRBV4-3 to TRBJ2-1; 11 positions match TRBD1. Germline values: CDR1 LGHNA, CDR2 YSLEER. Trimming took 2 bases from V and 9 from J; bases not matched to a gene: 12. The CDR3 is made up of 17 amino acids. Written as DNA, the CDR3 is TGCGCCAGCAGCCAATCGGTAGGGACAGGGGGGTCAGGTGAGCAGTTCTTC. It yields the protein CASSQSVGTGGSGEQFF.

The chain employs TRBV27 and TRBJ1-6; TRBD1 matches 10 bases. V shed 6 bases, J shed 7 bases, and the junction held 3 bases outside the gene matches. The CDR3 covers 14 residues. Germline loops: CDR1 MNHEY, CDR2 SMNVEV (reference sequence). Here the CDR3 DNA reads TGTGCCAGCAGGGTGACAGGGGGCAATTCACCCCTCCACTTT. As protein: CASRVTGGNSPLHF.

This clone has only one observation. The V and J genes are TRBV27 and TRBJ2-2; the D gene is possibly TRBD2 (5 bases). CDR3 length: 13 amino acids. The germline V and J ends were trimmed by 3 bases and 5 bases, with 7 bases remaining between them. Germline loops: CDR1 MNHEY, CDR2 SMNVEV (reference sequence). The CDR3 here is CASSFSGTGELFF. The CDR3, as DNA: TGTGCCAGCAGTTTTTCGGGAACCGGGGAGCTGTTTTTT.

The CDR3 coding sequence is TGCGCCAGCAGCCAAGACCGGGGGGCCCTCCAAGAGACCCAGTACTTC. Translated, it gives CASSQDRGALQETQYF. The chain links TRBV4-3 to TRBJ2-5; perhaps TRBD2 as D (7 bases). V dropped 0 bases and J dropped 1 base, with 12 bases sitting between them. Germline values: CDR1 LGHNA, CDR2 YSLEER. The CDR3 covers 16 residues.

This clone was found a few times. In nucleotides, the CDR3 is TGTGCCAGTAGCCGTCCGGGACAGGGGAATTACGAGCAGTACTTC. Translation gives CASSRPGQGNYEQYF. This chain uses TRBV19 with TRBJ2-7; TRBD1 matches 10 bases. Per germline, CDR1 LNHDA and CDR2 SQIVND (reference sequence). The length of the CDR3 is 15 residues. The V segment lost 6 bases and the J segment 4 bases; nucleotides outside the gene matches: 9.

This chain links TRBV7-2 with TRBJ2-3; D possibly corresponds to TRBD2 (5 bases). V shed 0 bases and J shed 2 bases, with 18 bases lying between them. The CDR3 is 18 residues long. CDR1 and CDR2 (germline): SGHTA, FQGNSA. CDR3 region: CASSLAGDNPFHTDTQYF. The DNA of the CDR3 is TGTGCCAGCAGCTTAGCCGGGGATAACCCCTTCCACACAGATACGCAGTATTTT. Supplemented by reference TRBV7-2 and TRBJ2-3, the full variable domain reads GAGVSQSPSNKVTEKGKDVELRCDPISGHTALYWYRQSLGQGLEFLIYFQGNSAPDKSGLPSDRFSAERTGGSVSTLTIQRTQQEDSAVYLCASSLAGDNPFHTDTQYFGPGTRLTVL.

The gene calls are TRBV7-9 and TRBJ2-1, with D hard to call. The ends were cut back, 1 base at V and 4 bases at J, with 5 bases in the middle. The CDR3 extends over 13 amino acids. Germline-derived CDR1 and CDR2 are SEHNR and FQNEAQ (reference sequence). CDR3 coding DNA: TGTGCCAGCAGCTTAGAGACATACAATGAGCAGTTCTTC. Protein product: CASSLETYNEQFF.

This chain links TRBV7-6 with TRBJ2-7; 8 bases line up with TRBD2. This CDR3 has 15 residues. The V and J ends lost 6 bases and 2 bases, in that order; junction bases with no gene match: 9. The germline CDR1 and CDR2 sequences are SGHVS and FNYEAQ. The CDR3 sequence: CASSSKAGEAYEQYF. The CDR3 DNA reads as TGTGCCAGCAGTTCTAAAGCGGGGGAGGCCTACGAGCAGTACTTC.

This sequence joins TRBV7-9 and TRBJ1-2; a weak D match, TRBD1 (6 bases). This CDR3 spans 14 amino acids. CDR1 SEHNR and CDR2 FQNEAQ come from the germline V gene (reference sequence). Between the trimmed V and J ends, which lost 1 base and 8 bases, there was a span of 14 bases. As DNA, the CDR3 is TGTGCCAGCAGCTTAGGGGCAGGGGACGGAGGCTACACCTTC. The encoded protein is CASSLGAGDGGYTF.